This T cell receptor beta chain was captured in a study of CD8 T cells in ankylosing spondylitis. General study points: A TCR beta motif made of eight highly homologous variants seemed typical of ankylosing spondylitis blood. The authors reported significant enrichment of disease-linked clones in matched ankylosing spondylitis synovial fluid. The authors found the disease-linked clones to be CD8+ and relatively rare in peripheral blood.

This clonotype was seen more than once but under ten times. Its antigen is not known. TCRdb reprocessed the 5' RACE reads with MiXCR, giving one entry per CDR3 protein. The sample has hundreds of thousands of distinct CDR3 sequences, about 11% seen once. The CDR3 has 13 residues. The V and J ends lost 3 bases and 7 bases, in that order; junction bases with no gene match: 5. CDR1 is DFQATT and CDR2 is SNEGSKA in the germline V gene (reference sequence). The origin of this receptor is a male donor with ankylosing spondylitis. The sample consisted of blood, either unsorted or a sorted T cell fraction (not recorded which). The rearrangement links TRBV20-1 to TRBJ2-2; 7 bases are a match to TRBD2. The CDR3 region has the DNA TGCAGTGCTAGTCAACGGGGGGACGGGGAGCTGTTTTTT. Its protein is CSASQRGDGELFF.